Sequencing of this TCR beta chain was carried out in a study of T cell responses to AZD1222 COVID-19 vaccine. Overall study findings and caveats: Only six or seven AZD1222 recipients tested seropositive at baseline. Most donors were white British and more were female, and clonal diversity was possibly underestimated.

A remark on this clone: Its target is not known.

Trimming took off 7 bases at V and 7 bases at J, with 11 bases between the two ends. Germline V gives CDR1 SNHLY, CDR2 FYNNEI. This CDR3 comprises 13 residues. Assay used: immunoSEQ multiplex PCR; TCRdb lists only in-frame clones, some missing. The sample includes some 130,000 clones, approximately 91% of them seen just once. The material sequenced was peripheral blood, taken 28 days after the second AZD1222 dose. The chain has TRBV2 and TRBJ1-6; D not resolved. The sequence was obtained from an adult who received the AZD1222 COVID-19 vaccine. Here the CDR3 DNA reads TGTGCCAGCAACCCCGGGTCGAATTCACCCCTCCACTTT. Translating it yields CASNPGSNSPLHF.